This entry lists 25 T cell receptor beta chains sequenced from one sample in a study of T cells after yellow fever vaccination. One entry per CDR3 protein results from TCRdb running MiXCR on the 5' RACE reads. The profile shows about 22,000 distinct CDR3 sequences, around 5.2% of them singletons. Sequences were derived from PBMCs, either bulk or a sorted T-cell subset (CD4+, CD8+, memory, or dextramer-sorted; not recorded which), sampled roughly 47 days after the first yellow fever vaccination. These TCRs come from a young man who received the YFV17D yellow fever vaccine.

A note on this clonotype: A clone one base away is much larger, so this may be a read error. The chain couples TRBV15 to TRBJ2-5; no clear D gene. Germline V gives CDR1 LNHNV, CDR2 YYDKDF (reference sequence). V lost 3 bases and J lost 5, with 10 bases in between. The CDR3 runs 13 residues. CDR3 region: CATSSLSNETQYF. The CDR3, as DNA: TGTGCCACCAGCAGTCTTTCTAATGAGACCCAGTACTTC.

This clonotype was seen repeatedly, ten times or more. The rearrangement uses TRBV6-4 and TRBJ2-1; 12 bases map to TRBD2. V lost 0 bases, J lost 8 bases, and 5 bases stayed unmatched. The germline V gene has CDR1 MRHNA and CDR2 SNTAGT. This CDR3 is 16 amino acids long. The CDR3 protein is CASSDSPSGGADEQFF. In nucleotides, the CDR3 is TGTGCCAGCAGTGACTCTCCTAGCGGGGGGGCCGATGAGCAGTTCTTC.

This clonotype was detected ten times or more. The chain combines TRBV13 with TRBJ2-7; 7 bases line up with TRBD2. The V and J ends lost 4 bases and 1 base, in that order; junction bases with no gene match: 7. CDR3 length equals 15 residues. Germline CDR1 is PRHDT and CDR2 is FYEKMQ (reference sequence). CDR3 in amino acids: CASSSRPGGSYEQYF. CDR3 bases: TGTGCCAGCAGCTCCAGACCGGGGGGTTCCTACGAGCAGTACTTC.

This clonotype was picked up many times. For the CDR3, the DNA is TGTGCCAGCAGCCAGTACACAGGGAGATCTTCACCCCTCCACTTT. Translated, it gives CASSQYTGRSSPLHF. The chain employs TRBV6-6 and TRBJ1-6; D is perhaps TRBD1 (6 bases). Germline CDR1 is MNHNY and CDR2 is SVGAGI (reference sequence). The CDR3 contains 15 residues. The V and J ends lost 6 bases and 9 bases respectively, with 18 bases between them.

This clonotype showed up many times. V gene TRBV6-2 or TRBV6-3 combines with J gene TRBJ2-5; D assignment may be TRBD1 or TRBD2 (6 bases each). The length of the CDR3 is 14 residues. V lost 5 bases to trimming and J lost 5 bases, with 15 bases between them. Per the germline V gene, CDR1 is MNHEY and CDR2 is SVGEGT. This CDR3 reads CASSTEGGMETQYF. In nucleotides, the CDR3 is TGTGCCAGCAGTACGGAGGGGGGTATGGAGACCCAGTACTTC.

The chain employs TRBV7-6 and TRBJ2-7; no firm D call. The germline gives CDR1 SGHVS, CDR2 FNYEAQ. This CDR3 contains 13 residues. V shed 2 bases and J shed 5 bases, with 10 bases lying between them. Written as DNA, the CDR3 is TGTGCCAGCAGCTTAACCGGTCTAAACGAGCAGTACTTC. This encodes CASSLTGLNEQYF.

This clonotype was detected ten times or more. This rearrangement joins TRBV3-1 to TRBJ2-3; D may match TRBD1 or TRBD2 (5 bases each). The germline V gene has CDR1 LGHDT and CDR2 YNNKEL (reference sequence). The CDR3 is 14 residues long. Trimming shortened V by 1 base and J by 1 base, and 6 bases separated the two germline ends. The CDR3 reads CASSQAGRTDTQYF. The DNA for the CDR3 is TGTGCCAGCAGCCAAGCGGGGCGCACAGATACGCAGTATTTT.

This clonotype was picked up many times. CDR3 nucleotides: TGTGCCAGCAGCCCCCTGGGGGGGCTCCATGAGCAGTTCTTC. Translating gives CASSPLGGLHEQFF. V usage is TRBV5-4 and J usage is TRBJ2-1; a possible D gene is TRBD2 (7 bases). Trimming took off 4 bases at V and 8 bases at J, with 16 bases between the two ends. This CDR3 has 14 amino acids. Germline CDR1 SGHNT, CDR2 YYREEE (reference sequence).

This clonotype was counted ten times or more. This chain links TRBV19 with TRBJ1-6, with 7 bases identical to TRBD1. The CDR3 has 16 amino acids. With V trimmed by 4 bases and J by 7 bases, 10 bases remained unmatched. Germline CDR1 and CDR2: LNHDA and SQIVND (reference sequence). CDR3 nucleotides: TGTGCCAGTAGTAGAAGAGGGGGCGCGGGGAATTCACCCCTCCACTTT. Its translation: CASSRRGGAGNSPLHF.

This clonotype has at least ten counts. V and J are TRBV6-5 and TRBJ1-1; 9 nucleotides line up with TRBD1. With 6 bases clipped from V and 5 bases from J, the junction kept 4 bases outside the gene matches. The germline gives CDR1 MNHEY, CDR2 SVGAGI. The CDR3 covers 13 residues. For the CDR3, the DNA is TGTGCCAGCAGGGGACAGGGATTTACTGAAGCTTTCTTT. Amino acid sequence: CASRGQGFTEAFF.

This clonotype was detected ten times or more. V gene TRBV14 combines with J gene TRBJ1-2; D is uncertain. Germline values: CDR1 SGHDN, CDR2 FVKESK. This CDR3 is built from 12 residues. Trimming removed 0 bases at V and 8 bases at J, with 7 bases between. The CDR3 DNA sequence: TGTGCCAGCAGCCAAGATCGGCAGGGCTACACCTTC. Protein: CASSQDRQGYTF.

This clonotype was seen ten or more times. Here the CDR3 DNA reads TGCAGTGCCTACCTAGCGGGGTTCAATGAGCAGTTCTTC. Residues: CSAYLAGFNEQFF. The V and J genes are TRBV20-1 and TRBJ2-1; the match to TRBD2 covers 9 bases. V was clipped by 6 bases and J by 6 bases; unmatched bases: 6. The CDR3 length is 13 residues. Germline V CDR1 and CDR2: DFQATT, SNEGSKA (reference sequence).

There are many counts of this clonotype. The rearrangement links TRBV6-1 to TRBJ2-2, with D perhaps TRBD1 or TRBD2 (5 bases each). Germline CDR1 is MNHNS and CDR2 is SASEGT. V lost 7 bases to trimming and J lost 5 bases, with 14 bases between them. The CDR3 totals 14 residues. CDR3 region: CASTKLGVTGELFF. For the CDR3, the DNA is TGTGCCAGCACTAAGTTGGGGGTAACCGGGGAGCTGTTTTTT.

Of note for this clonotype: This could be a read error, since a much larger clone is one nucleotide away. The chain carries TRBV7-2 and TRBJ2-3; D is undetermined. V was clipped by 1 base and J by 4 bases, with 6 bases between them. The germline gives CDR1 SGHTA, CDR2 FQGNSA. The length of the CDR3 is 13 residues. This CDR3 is CASSLVESDTQYF. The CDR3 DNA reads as TGTGCCAGCAGCTTAGTAGAGTCAGATACGCAGTATTTT.

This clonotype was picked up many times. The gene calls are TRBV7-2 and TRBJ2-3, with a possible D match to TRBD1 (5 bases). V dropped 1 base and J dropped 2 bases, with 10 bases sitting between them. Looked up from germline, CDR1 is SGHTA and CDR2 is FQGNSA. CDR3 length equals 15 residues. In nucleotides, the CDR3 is TGTGCCAGCAGCTTAGGGAGACAGCCCACAGATACGCAGTATTTT. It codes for CASSLGRQPTDTQYF. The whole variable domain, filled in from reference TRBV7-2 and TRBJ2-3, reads GAGVSQSPSNKVTEKGKDVELRCDPISGHTALYWYRQSLGQGLEFLIYFQGNSAPDKSGLPSDRFSAERTGGSVSTLTIQRTQQEDSAVYLCASSLGRQPTDTQYFGPGTRLTVL.

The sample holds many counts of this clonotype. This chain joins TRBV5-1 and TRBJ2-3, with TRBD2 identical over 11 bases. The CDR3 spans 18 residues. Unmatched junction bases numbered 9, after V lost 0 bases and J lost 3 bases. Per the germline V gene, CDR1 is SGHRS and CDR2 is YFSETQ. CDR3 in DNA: TGCGCCAGCAGCTTGGCCTTAGGACTAGCGGGTGATACAGATACGCAGTATTTT. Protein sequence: CASSLALGLAGDTDTQYF.

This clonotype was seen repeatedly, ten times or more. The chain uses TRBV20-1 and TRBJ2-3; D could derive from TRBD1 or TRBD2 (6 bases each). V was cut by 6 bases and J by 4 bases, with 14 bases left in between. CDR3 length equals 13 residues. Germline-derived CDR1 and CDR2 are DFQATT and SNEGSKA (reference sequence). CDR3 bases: TGCAGTGCAGAACCCCGGGGGCCAGATACGCAGTATTTT. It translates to CSAEPRGPDTQYF.

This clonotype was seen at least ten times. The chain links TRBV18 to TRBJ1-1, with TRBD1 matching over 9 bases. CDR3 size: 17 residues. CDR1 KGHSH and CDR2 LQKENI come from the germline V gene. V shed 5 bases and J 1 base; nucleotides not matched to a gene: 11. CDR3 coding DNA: TGTGCCAGCTCAACTAGGACAGGGGTTGAAGGGAACACTGAAGCTTTCTTT. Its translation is CASSTRTGVEGNTEAFF.

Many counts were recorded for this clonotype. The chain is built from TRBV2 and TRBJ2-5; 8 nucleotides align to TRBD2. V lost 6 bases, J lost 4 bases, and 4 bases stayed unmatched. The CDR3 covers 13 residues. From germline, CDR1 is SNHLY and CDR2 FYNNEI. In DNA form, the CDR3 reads TGTGCCAGCAGGCGGGGGGAGGTAGAGACCCAGTACTTC. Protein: CASRRGEVETQYF. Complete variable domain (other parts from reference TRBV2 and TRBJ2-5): EPEVTQTPSHQVTQMGQEVILRCVPISNHLYFYWYRQILGQKVEFLVSFYNNEISEKSEIFDDQFSVERPDGSNFTLKIRSTKLEDSAMYFCASRRGEVETQYFGPGTRLLVL.

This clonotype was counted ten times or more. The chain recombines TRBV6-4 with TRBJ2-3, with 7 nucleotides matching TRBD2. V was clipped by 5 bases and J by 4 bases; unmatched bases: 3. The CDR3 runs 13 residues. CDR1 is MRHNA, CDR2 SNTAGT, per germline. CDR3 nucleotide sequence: TGTGCCAGCAGTCCACGGGGGGCAGATACGCAGTATTTT. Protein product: CASSPRGADTQYF.

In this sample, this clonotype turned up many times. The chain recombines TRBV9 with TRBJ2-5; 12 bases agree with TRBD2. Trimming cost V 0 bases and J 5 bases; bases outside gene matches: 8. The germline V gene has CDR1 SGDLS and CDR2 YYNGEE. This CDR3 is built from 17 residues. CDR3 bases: TGTGCCAGCAGCGTAGGGGCTAGCGGGGGGGCGGGTGAGACCCAGTACTTC. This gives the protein CASSVGASGGAGETQYF. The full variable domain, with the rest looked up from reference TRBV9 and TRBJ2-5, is DSGVTQTPKHLITATGQRVTLRCSPRSGDLSVYWYQQSLDQGLQFLIQYYNGEERAKGNILERFSAQQFPDLHSELNLSSLELGDSALYFCASSVGASGGAGETQYFGPGTRLLVL.

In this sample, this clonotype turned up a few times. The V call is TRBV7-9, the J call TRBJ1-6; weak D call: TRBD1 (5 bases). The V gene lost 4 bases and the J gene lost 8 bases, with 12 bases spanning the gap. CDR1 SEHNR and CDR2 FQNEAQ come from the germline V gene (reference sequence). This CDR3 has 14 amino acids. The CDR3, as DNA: TGTGCCAGCAGCTCTGAGGGACCATATTCACCCCTCCACTTT. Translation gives CASSSEGPYSPLHF. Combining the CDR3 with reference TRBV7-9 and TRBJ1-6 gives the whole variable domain DTGVSQNPRHKITKRGQNVTFRCDPISEHNRLYWYRQTLGQGPEFLTYFQNEAQLEKSRLLSDRFSAERPKGSFSTLEIQRTEQGDSAMYLCASSSEGPYSPLHFGNGTRLTVT.

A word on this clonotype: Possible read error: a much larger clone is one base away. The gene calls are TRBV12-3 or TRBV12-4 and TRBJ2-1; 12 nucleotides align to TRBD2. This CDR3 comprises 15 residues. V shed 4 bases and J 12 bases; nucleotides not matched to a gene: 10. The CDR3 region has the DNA TGTGCCAGCAGTTGTCGACTAGCGGGGGACGCTATGCAGTTCTTC. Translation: CASSCRLAGDAMQFF.

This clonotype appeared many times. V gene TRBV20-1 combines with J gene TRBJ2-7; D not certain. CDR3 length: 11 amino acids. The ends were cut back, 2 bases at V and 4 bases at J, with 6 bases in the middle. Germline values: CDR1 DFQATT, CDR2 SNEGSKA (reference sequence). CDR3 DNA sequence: TGCAGTGCTAGAAATAATTACGAGCAGTACGTC. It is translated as CSARNNYEQYV.

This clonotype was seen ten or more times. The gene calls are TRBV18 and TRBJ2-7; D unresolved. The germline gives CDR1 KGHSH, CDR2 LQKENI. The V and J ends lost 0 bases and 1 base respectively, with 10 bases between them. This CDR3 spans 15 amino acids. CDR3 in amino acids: CASSPPARTSYEQYF. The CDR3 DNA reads TGTGCCAGCTCACCACCGGCCAGGACGTCCTACGAGCAGTACTTC.